The sequence of this T cell receptor (beta chain) was determined in a study of blood T cell repertoires in COVID-19. Study-wide context: Some COVID-19 samples were acute and others convalescent; all came from the United States, Italy and Spain.

In germline, CDR1 is MNHEY, CDR2 SMNVEV (reference sequence). This CDR3 is built from 14 residues. The V segment lost 5 bases and the J segment 1 base; nucleotides outside the gene matches: 3. The data were produced by immunoSEQ multiplex PCR, yet TCRdb's version contains in-frame clones alone and is incomplete. The sample consists of approximately 190,000 clones, approximately 90% of them appearing once. The chain recombines TRBV27 with TRBJ2-7; 9 nucleotides match TRBD1. Sequenced: peripheral blood. The clonotype comes from a man between 50 and 59 years old with acute or convalescent COVID-19. The CDR3 sequence is CASSTGQGSYEQYF. In DNA, the CDR3 is TGTGCCAGCAGTACGGGACAGGGATCCTACGAGCAGTACTTC.